The 22 T cell receptor beta chains listed next were all sequenced from one sample in a study of T cell changes during pregnancy in multiple sclerosis. This table comes from immunoSEQ multiplex PCR, and its TCRdb copy is limited to in-frame clones, with some not included. Of tens of thousands of clones listed, around 94% are singletons. This specimen consisted of peripheral blood, obtained in the third trimester of pregnancy. These receptors were collected from a female donor with multiple sclerosis, enrolled in a pregnancy study.

V gene TRBV10-3 combines with J gene TRBJ1-2; D is perhaps TRBD1 (5 bases). Trimming stripped 0 bases from V and 0 bases from J, with 17 bases between. The germline V gene encodes CDR1 ENHRY and CDR2 SYGVKD. This CDR3 is 18 amino acids long. The CDR3 DNA follows: TGTGCCATCAGTGAGTCATCCAGGGTAGCATTCTCTAACTATGGCTACACCTTC. Amino acid sequence: CAISESSRVAFSNYGYTF.

The chain links TRBV4-3 to TRBJ1-2, with D hard to call. The germline V gene encodes CDR1 LGHNA and CDR2 YSLEER. This CDR3 is built from 14 residues. V shed 0 bases and J shed 4 bases, with 9 bases lying between them. This CDR3 reads CASSQDPPSYGYTF. DNA for the CDR3: TGCGCCAGCAGCCAAGATCCCCCTAGCTATGGCTACACCTTC.

This rearrangement joins TRBV7-8 to TRBJ2-5; 11 bases are a match to TRBD2. The V gene's germline CDR1 is SGHVS and CDR2 FQNEAQ. Unmatched junction bases numbered 8, after V lost 2 bases and J lost 3 bases. The CDR3 sequence is 17 residues long. CDR3 coding DNA: TGTGCCAGCAGCTTATCCCGACTAGCGGGGAATAAAGAGACCCAGTACTTC. Amino acids: CASSLSRLAGNKETQYF.

The chain is built from TRBV5-6 and TRBJ1-1; D is unclear. Germline lookup yields CDR1 SGHDT and CDR2 YYEEEE. With 2 bases removed from V and 1 base from J, the gap between germline ends came to 9 bases. This CDR3 has 14 amino acids. DNA for the CDR3: TGTGCCAGCAGCTTAATCCGAGCGAACACTGAAGCTTTCTTT. Protein product: CASSLIRANTEAFF.

The chain couples TRBV5-6 to TRBJ2-1; TRBD2 aligns across 7 bases. This CDR3 is 15 amino acids long. CDR1 and CDR2 (germline): SGHDT, YYEEEE. V was pared by 2 bases and J by 4 bases, with 6 bases of the junction left unmatched. The CDR3 region has the DNA TGTGCCAGCAGCTTAGGCGGGAGCTCTTACAATGAGCAGTTCTTC. Its translation is CASSLGGSSYNEQFF.

This clone was recorded only once. The genes are TRBV18 and TRBJ2-2, with TRBD2 as a possible D gene (5 bases). The germline V gene encodes CDR1 KGHSH and CDR2 LQKENI. The CDR3 contains 16 residues. Deletions cut 0 bases from V and 1 base from J, with 9 bases between. CDR3 coding DNA: TGTGCCAGCTCACCACCAGGGAGCGGGAACACCGGGGAGCTGTTTTTT. This sequence encodes CASSPPGSGNTGELFF.

The chain is built from TRBV5-4 and TRBJ1-2; D is uncertain. This CDR3 spans 14 amino acids. The V end was cut by 4 bases, the J end by 5 bases, with 15 bases between. Germline CDR1 SGHNT, CDR2 YYREEE (reference sequence). CDR3 nucleotide sequence: TGTGCCAGCAGCCCTCCCGGGGAGGCTTATGGCTACACCTTC. It codes for CASSPPGEAYGYTF.

This chain links TRBV5-1 with TRBJ2-3; 7 bases map to TRBD1. CDR1 is SGHRS, CDR2 YFSETQ, per germline. With V trimmed by 2 bases and J by 5 bases, 8 bases remained unmatched. The CDR3 has 15 amino acids. CDR3 residues: CASSFKGAWGDTQYF. In DNA form, the CDR3 reads TGCGCCAGCAGCTTTAAGGGGGCTTGGGGAGATACGCAGTATTTT.

The V and J genes are TRBV4-1 and TRBJ2-7, with a tentative D call TRBD2 (6 bases). Trimming took 1 base from V and 4 from J, leaving 14 bases between them. This CDR3 region has 15 residues. Per germline, CDR1 MGHRA and CDR2 YSYEKL. CDR3 coding DNA: TGCGCCAGCAGCCAAGTGAGTGGAGGGATATACGAGCAGTACTTC. Translating gives CASSQVSGGIYEQYF.

V gene TRBV7-9 combines with J gene TRBJ1-3; no clear D gene. V was clipped by 2 bases and J by 3 bases, with 8 bases between them. CDR1 is SEHNR, CDR2 FQNEAQ, per germline (reference sequence). CDR3 length: 14 residues. CDR3 region: CASSLPGSGNTIYF. The CDR3, as DNA: TGTGCCAGCAGCTTACCCGGGAGTGGAAACACCATATATTTT.

The chain uses TRBV19 and TRBJ2-7; possibly TRBD1 for D (6 bases). There are 15 residues in the CDR3. Germline values: CDR1 LNHDA, CDR2 SQIVND (reference sequence). The germline V and J ends were trimmed by 6 bases and 0 bases, with 15 bases remaining between them. The CDR3 is CASRRDTKSSYEQYF. The CDR3 coding sequence is TGTGCCAGTAGGAGGGACACCAAGTCCTCCTACGAGCAGTACTTC. Supplemented by reference TRBV19 and TRBJ2-7, the full variable domain reads DGGITQSPKYLFRKEGQNVTLSCEQNLNHDAMYWYRQDPGQGLRLIYYSQIVNDFQKGDIAEGYSVSREKKESFPLTVTSAQKNPTAFYLCASRRDTKSSYEQYFGPGTRLTVT.

The CDR3 protein is CASSTGQLNTEAFF. DNA of the CDR3: TGTGCCAGTAGTACAGGACAGTTGAACACTGAAGCTTTCTTT. The chain is built from TRBV19 and TRBJ1-1; D is possibly TRBD1 (6 bases). The CDR3 contains 14 residues. Germline CDR1 reads LNHDA; CDR2 reads SQIVND (reference sequence). The V gene lost 4 bases and the J gene lost 0 bases, with 9 bases spanning the gap.

The V call is TRBV7-2, the J call TRBJ2-7; 8 bases line up with TRBD1. The V segment lost 2 bases and the J segment 6 bases; nucleotides outside the gene matches: 6. The CDR3 sequence is 14 residues long. The germline V gene has CDR1 SGHTA and CDR2 FQGNSA. The CDR3 nucleotides are TGTGCCAGCAGCTTACGGCAGGGGGCCCGCGAGCAGTACTTC. It encodes CASSLRQGAREQYF.

A single count supports this clone. The chain combines TRBV5-1 with TRBJ2-1, with unresolved D. This CDR3 is 14 amino acids long. V was pared by 9 bases and J by 1 base, with 14 bases between. Germline loops: CDR1 SGHRS, CDR2 YFSETQ. The CDR3 spells CATQEGGSYNEQFF. In DNA, the CDR3 is TGCGCCACCCAAGAAGGCGGATCCTACAATGAGCAGTTCTTC. Full variable domain (remainder filled in from reference TRBV5-1 and TRBJ2-1): KAGVTQTPRYLIKTRGQQVTLSCSPISGHRSVSWYQQTPGQGLQFLFEYFSETQRNKGNFPGRFSGRQFSNSRSEMNVSTLELGDSALYLCATQEGGSYNEQFFGPGTRLTVL.

This clone was recorded a few times. This CDR3 is also generated by other DNA sequences in the sample. The V gene is TRBV7-3, the J gene TRBJ1-1; weak D call: TRBD1 (5 bases). The germline V gene has CDR1 SGHTA and CDR2 FQGTGA. The V end lost 0 bases, the J end lost 1 base, and 6 bases lay between the germline ends. The CDR3 is 14 residues long. The CDR3 DNA follows: TGTGCCAGCAGCTTAACGGGGCGGAACACTGAAGCTTTCTTT. This sequence encodes CASSLTGRNTEAFF. The variable domain in full, with the rest retrieved from reference TRBV7-3 and TRBJ1-1, is GAGVSQTPSNKVTEKGKYVELRCDPISGHTALYWYRQSLGQGPEFLIYFQGTGAADDSGLPNDRFFAVRPEGSVSTLKIQRTERGDSAVYLCASSLTGRNTEAFFGQGTRLTVV.

The chain combines TRBV21-1 with TRBJ2-3; TRBD2, the D gene given by the table, was not confirmed from the DNA. TRBV21-1 is a documented pseudogene. The CDR3 sequence is 15 residues long. As DNA, the CDR3 is TGTGCCAGCAGCAAAACTAGCGGTAGCACAGATACGCAGTATTTT. Protein sequence: CASSKTSGSTDTQYF.

The chain has TRBV7-8 and TRBJ2-2, with 8 nucleotides matching TRBD2. Germline CDR1 SGHVS, CDR2 FQNEAQ. CDR3 length: 15 amino acids. Losses at the gene ends were 5 bases for V and 3 bases for J; bases not matched to a gene: 5. The CDR3 coding sequence is TGTGCCAGCAGCCACGGGACTAGGGACACCGGGGAGCTGTTTTTT. This gives the protein CASSHGTRDTGELFF.

Worth noting for this clone: Other DNA sequences in the same sample also yield this CDR3. This chain uses TRBV5-1 with TRBJ1-2; the D is unclear. The germline gives CDR1 SGHRS, CDR2 YFSETQ. Trimming stripped 0 bases from V and 0 bases from J, with 6 bases between. CDR3 length equals 14 residues. The CDR3: CASSLERANYGYTF. The CDR3 DNA reads TGCGCCAGCAGCTTGGAGCGGGCTAACTATGGCTACACCTTC.

This clone was counted a single time. The gene calls are TRBV28 and TRBJ1-1; TRBD1 matches at 9 bases. The CDR3 is 13 amino acids. Germline V lookup: CDR1 MDHEN, CDR2 SYDVKM. V was pared by 6 bases and J by 5 bases, with 4 bases of the junction left unmatched. CDR3: CASSVDRGTEAFF. The CDR3 bases are TGTGCCAGCAGCGTAGACAGGGGGACTGAAGCTTTCTTT.

This clone has at least ten counts. The V and J genes are TRBV6-4 and TRBJ2-1; 8 bases are a match to TRBD1. Germline assignment: CDR1 MRHNA and CDR2 SNTAGT. This CDR3 has 15 residues. V shed 4 bases and J 2 bases; nucleotides not matched to a gene: 4. The chain's CDR3 is CASSAAGGTYNEQFF. Written as DNA, the CDR3 is TGTGCCAGCAGTGCGGCAGGGGGCACCTACAATGAGCAGTTCTTC.

J is TRBJ2-1 and V is TRBV30; 7 bases align to TRBD1. V lost 2 bases and J lost 10; bases outside the gene matches: 5. Germline V gene lookup returns CDR1 GTSNPN and CDR2 SVGIG (reference sequence). The CDR3 is 12 amino acids. CDR3 in amino acids: CAWSSGGDEQFF. In DNA form, the CDR3 reads TGTGCCTGGAGTTCAGGGGGTGACGAGCAGTTCTTC.

The chain is built from TRBV9 and TRBJ1-3; D not certain. This CDR3 has 13 residues. Trimming took 3 bases from V and 2 from J, leaving 6 bases between them. CDR1 and CDR2 (germline): SGDLS, YYNGEE. Here the CDR3 DNA reads TGTGCCAGCAGCGGGAGTCCTGGAAACACCATATATTTT. Encoded protein: CASSGSPGNTIYF.